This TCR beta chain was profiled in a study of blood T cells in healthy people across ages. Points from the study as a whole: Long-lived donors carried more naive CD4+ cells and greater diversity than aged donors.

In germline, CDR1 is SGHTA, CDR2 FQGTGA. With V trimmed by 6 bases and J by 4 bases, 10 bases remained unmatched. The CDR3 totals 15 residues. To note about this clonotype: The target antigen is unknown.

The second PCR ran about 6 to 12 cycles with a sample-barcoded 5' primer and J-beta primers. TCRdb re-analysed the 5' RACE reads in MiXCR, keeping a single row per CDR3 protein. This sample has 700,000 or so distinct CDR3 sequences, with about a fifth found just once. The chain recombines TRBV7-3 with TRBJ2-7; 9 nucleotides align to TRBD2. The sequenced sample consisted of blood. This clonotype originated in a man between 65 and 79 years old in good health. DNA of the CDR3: TGTGCCAGCAGTCCCAGGTCTAGCGGGATATACGAGCAGTACGTC. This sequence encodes CASSPRSSGIYEQYV.